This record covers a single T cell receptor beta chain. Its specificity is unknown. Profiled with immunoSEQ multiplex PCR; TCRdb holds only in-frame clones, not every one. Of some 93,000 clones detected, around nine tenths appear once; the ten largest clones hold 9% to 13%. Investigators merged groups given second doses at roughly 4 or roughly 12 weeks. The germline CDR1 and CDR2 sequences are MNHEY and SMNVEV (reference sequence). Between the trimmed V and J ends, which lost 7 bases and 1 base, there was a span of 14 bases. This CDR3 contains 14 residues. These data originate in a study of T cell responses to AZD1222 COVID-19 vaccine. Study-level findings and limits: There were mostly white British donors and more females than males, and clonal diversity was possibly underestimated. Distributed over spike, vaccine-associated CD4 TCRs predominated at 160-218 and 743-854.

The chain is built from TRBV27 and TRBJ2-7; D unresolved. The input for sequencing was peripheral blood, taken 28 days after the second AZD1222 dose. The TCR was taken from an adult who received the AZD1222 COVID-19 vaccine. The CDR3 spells CASNGPLKSYEQYF. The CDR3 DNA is TGTGCCAGCAATGGACCTCTAAAATCCTACGAGCAGTACTTC.